The clone carrying this T cell receptor (beta chain) was found many times. What it binds is unknown. These data originate in a study of identical twins. Study results and caveats: Zero-insertion analyses could be partly confounded by invariant MAIT and iNKT cells.

Every sampled donor was Caucasian and healthy. The J segment lost 6 bases and the V segment lost 5 bases, leaving 14 bases of the junction unmatched. Germline CDR1 DFQATT, CDR2 SNEGSKA (reference sequence). CDR3 length: 16 residues. TCRdb independently ran MiXCR on the 5' RACE reads; one entry per CDR3 protein. Of around 100,000 distinct CDR3 sequences in the sample, 5.9% were seen once. The V gene is TRBV20-1, the J gene TRBJ2-7; 12 positions match TRBD2. The source material was memory T cells sorted from blood. The receptor's source is a woman aged 50 to 60 in good health. This CDR3 reads CSAQPSLAGGPLEQYF. For the CDR3, the DNA is TGCAGTGCTCAGCCTTCCCTAGCGGGAGGGCCTCTCGAGCAGTACTTC.